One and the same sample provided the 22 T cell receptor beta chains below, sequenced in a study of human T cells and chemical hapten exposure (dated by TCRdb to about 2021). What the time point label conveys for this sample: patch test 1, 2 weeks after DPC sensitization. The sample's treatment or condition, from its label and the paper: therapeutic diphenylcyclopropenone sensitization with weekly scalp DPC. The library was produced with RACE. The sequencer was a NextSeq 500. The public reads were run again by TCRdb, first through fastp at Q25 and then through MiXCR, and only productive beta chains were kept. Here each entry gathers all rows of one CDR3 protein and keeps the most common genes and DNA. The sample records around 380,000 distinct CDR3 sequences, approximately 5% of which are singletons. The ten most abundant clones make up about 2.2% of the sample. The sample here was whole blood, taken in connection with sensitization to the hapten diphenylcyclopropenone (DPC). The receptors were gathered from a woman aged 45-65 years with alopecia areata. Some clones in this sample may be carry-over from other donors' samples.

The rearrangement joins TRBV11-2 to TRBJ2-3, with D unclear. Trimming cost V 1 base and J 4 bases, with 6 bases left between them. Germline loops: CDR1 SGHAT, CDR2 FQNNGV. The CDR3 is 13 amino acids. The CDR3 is CASSLVAPDTQYF. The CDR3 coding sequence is TGTGCCAGCAGCTTAGTCGCCCCAGATACGCAGTATTTT.

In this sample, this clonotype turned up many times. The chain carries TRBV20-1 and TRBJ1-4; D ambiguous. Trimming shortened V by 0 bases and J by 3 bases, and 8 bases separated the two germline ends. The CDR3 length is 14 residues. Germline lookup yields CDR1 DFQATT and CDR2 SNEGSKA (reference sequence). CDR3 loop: CSARDRRSNEKLFF. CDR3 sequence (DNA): TGCAGTGCTAGAGACAGGAGGTCTAATGAAAAACTGTTTTTT.

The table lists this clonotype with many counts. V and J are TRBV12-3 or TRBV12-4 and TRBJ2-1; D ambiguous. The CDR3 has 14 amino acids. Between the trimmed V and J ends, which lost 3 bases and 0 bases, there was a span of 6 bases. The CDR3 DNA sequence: TGTGCCAGCAGTTTCCATAACTCCTACAATGAGCAGTTCTTC. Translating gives CASSFHNSYNEQFF.

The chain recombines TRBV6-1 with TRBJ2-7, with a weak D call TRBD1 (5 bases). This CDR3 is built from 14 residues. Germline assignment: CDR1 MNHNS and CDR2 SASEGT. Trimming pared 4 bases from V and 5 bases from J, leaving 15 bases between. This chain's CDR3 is CASSGQNWVDEQYF. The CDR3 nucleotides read TGTGCCAGCAGTGGACAGAATTGGGTGGACGAGCAGTACTTC.

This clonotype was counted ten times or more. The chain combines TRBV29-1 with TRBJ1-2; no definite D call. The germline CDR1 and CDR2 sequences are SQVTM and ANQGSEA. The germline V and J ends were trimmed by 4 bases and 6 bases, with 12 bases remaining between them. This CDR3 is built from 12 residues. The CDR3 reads CSVGKEVDGYTF. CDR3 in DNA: TGCAGCGTTGGCAAGGAGGTGGATGGCTACACCTTC.

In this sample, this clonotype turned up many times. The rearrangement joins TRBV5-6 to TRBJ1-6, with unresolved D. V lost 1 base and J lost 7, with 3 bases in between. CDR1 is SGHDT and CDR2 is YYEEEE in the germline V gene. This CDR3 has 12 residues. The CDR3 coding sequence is TGTGCCAGCAGCTTGAGGAATTCACCCCTCCACTTT. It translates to CASSLRNSPLHF.

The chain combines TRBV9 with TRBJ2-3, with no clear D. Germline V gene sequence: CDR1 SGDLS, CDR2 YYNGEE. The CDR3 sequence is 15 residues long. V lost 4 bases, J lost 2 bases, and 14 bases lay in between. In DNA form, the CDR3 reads TGTGCCAGCAGCTTGACCCCGCAGATCACAGATACGCAGTATTTT. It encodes CASSLTPQITDTQYF.

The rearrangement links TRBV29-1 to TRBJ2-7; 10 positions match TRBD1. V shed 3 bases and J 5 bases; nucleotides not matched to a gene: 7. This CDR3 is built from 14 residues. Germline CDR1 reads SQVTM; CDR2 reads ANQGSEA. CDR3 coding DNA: TGCAGCGTTGAGGAGGGACAGGGGTCCCACGAGCAGTACTTC. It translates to CSVEEGQGSHEQYF.

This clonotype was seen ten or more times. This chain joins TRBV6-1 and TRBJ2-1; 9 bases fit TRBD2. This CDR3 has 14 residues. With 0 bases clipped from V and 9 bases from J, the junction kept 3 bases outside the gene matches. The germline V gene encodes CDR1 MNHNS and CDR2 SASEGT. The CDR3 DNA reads TGTGCCAGCAGTGAAGCAGGGACTAGCCGTGAGCAGTTCTTC. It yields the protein CASSEAGTSREQFF.

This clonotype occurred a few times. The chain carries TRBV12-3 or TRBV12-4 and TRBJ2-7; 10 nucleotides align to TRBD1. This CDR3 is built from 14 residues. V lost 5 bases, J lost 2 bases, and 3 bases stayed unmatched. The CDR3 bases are TGTGCCAGCAGTGGACAGGGGGAGGCCTACGAGCAGTACTTC. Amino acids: CASSGQGEAYEQYF.

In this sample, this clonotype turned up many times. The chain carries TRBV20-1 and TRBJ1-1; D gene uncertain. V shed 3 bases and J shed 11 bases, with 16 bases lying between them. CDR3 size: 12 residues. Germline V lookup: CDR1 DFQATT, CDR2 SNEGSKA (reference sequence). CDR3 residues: CSASNEAERAFF. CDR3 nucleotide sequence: TGCAGTGCTAGTAACGAAGCAGAGCGGGCTTTCTTT.

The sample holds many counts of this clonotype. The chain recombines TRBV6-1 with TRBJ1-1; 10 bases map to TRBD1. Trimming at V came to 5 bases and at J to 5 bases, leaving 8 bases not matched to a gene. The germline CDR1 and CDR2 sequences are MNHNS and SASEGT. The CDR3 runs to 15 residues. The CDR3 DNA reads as TGTGCCAGCAGTTCCCGGGACAGGGGATGGACTGAAGCTTTCTTT. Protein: CASSSRDRGWTEAFF.

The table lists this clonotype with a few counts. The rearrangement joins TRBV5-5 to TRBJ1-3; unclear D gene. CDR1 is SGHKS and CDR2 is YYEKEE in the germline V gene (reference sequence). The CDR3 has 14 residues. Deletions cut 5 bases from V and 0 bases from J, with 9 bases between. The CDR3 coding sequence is TGTGCCAGCAGTGATGAGTTCTCTGGAAACACCATATATTTT. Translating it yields CASSDEFSGNTIYF.

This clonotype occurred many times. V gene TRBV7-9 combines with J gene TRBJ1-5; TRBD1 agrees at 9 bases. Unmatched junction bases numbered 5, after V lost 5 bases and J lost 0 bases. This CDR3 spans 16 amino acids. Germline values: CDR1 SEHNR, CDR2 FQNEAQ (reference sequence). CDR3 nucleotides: TGTGCCAGCAGCCCTGGGACAGGGATTAGCAATCAGCCCCAGCATTTT. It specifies CASSPGTGISNQPQHF.

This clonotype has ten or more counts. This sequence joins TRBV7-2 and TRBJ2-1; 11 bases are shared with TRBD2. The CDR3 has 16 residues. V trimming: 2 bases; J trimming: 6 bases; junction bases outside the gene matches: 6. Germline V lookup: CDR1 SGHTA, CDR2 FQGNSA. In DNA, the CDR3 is TGTGCCAGCAGCTTACCTAGCGGGAGGTTAGGCAATGAGCAGTTCTTC. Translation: CASSLPSGRLGNEQFF.

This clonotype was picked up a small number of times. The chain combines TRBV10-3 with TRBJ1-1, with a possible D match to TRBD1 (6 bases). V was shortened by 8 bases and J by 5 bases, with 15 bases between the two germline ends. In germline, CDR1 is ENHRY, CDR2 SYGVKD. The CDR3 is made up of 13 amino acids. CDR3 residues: CAILAGADTEAFF. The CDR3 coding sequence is TGTGCCATCCTTGCGGGGGCTGATACTGAAGCTTTCTTT.

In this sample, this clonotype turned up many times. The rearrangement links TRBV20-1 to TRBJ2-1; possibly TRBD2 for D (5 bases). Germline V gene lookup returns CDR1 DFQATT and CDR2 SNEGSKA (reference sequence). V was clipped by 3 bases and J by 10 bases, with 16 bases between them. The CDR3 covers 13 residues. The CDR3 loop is CSARPGGGGEQFF. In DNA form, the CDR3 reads TGCAGTGCTAGGCCTGGAGGTGGCGGGGAGCAGTTCTTC.

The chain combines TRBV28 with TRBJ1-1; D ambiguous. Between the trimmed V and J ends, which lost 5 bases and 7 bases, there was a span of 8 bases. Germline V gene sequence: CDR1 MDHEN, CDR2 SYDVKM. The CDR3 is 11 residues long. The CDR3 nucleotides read TGTGCCAGCAGTGATCGAGATGAAGCTTTCTTT. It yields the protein CASSDRDEAFF.

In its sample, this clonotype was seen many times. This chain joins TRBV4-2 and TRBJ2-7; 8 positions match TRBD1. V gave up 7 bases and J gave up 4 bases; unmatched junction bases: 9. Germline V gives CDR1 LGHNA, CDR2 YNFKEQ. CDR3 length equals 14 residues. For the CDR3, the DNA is TGTGCCAGCAACCACGGTCAGGGGGCATACGAGCAGTACTTC. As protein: CASNHGQGAYEQYF.

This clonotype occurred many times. The CDR3 DNA reads as TGTGCCAGCAGCAAAAAGAAAAGACAGGGCCAAGAGACCCAGTACTTC. Protein product: CASSKKKRQGQETQYF. This rearrangement joins TRBV21-1 to TRBJ2-5; TRBD1, the D gene given by the table, was not confirmed from the DNA. TRBV21-1 is a known pseudogene. The CDR3 is 16 amino acids.

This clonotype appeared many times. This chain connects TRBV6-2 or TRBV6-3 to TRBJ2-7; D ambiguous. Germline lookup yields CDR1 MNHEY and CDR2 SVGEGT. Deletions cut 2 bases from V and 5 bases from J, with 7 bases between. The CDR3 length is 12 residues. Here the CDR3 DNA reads TGTGCCAGCAGTTACAGCGAAAACGAGCAGTACTTC. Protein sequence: CASSYSENEQYF.

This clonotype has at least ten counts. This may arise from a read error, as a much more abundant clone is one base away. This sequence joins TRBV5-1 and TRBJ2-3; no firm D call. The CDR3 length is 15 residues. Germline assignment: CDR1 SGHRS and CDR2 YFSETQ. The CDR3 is CASGFGRAVTDTQYF. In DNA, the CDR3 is TGCGCCAGCGGCTTTGGTCGGGCCGTCACAGATACGCAGTATTTT. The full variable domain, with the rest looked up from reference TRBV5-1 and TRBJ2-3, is KAGVTQTPRYLIKTRGQQVTLSCSPISGHRSVSWYQQTPGQGLQFLFEYFSETQRNKGNFPGRFSGRQFSNSRSEMNVSTLELGDSALYLCASGFGRAVTDTQYFGPGTRLTVL.